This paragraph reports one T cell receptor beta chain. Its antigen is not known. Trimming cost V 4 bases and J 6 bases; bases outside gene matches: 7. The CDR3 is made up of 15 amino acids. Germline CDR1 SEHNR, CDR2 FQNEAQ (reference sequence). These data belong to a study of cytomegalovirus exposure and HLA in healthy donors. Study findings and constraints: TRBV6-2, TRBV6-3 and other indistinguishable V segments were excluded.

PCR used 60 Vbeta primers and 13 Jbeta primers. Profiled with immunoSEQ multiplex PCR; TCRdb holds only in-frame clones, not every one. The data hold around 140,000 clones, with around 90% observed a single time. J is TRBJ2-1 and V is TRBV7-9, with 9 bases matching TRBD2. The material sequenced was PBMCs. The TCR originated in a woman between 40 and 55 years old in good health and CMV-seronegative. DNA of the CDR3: TGTGCCAGCAGCTCCCCTAGCGGGAATGTCAATGAGCAGTTCTTC. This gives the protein CASSSPSGNVNEQFF.